Here is one T cell receptor (beta chain) with its context. Its antigen is currently unknown. The data belong to a study of T cell responses to AZD1222 COVID-19 vaccine. There are 15 residues in the CDR3. Germline-derived CDR1 and CDR2 are SGDLS and YYNGEE. V shed 4 bases and J shed 6 bases, with 17 bases lying between them. Assay: immunoSEQ multiplex PCR; the TCRdb copy retains only in-frame clones and omits some. The sample comprises 150,000 to 200,000 clones, 90% of which are singletons, and around 6.4% rests with the top ten. Findings and caveats of the study: The CD4 TCRs associated with vaccination extended across spike and predominated at 160-218 and 743-854. Spike-specific TCR breadth and depth were elevated following two AZD1222 doses.

This chain uses TRBV9 with TRBJ2-1, with a tentative D call TRBD2 (6 bases). Sequenced material: peripheral blood, taken on day 0 of AZD1222 vaccination. The receptor's source is an adult in good health. CDR3 bases: TGTGCCAGCAGCCCCGGTGGAGGGGCTACCAATGAGCAGTTCTTC. It yields the protein CASSPGGGATNEQFF.